This is a list of T cell receptor beta chains from one sample in a study of T cells in Graves' hyperthyroidism and ophthalmopathy. In TCRdb, the multiplex PCR reads were re-called with MiXCR into one record per CDR3 protein. The sample shows approximately 300,000 distinct CDR3 sequences, 15% to 20% of them seen only once. The sequenced sample was blood. These receptors were taken from a woman aged 55-75 years with Graves' ophthalmopathy. Both conserved end residues are part of each CDR3. The D gene is left open where the match is weak. Some rows mark clone size as missing; the rest say once, few, many or name a class of expanded clone.

J: TRBJ2-3
size: -
V: TRBV6-2/TRBV6-3
D: -
DNA: TGTGCCAGCAGTTACCCCGGGACTGCCACGCAGTATTTT
CDR3: CASSYPGTATQYF

J: TRBJ1-5
size: many
V: TRBV5-1
D: -
DNA: TGCGCCAGCAGCTTGGGAGGGGTTAAAAATCAGCCCCAGCATTTT
CDR3: CASSLGGVKNQPQHF

J: TRBJ1-3
size: -
V: TRBV7-9
D: TRBD1
DNA: TGTGCCAGCAGCGGTACAGGGGTTTACTCTGGAAACACCATATATTTT
CDR3: CASSGTGVYSGNTIYF

J: TRBJ2-1
size: few
V: TRBV24-1
D: -
DNA: TGTGCCACCAGTGGGGCAAATGGCAATGAGCAGTTCTTC
CDR3: CATSGANGNEQFF

J: TRBJ1-2
size: many
V: TRBV27
D: -
DNA: TGTGCCAGCAGTTCAGGACCCATAGGGGGCTACACCTTC
CDR3: CASSSGPIGGYTF

J: TRBJ1-5
size: many
V: TRBV20-1
D: -
DNA: TGCAGTGCTAGAGATTCGGGGCGATATCAGCCCCAGCATTTT
CDR3: CSARDSGRYQPQHF

J: TRBJ2-7
size: many
V: TRBV6-1
D: -
DNA: TGTGCCAGCAGTCGGACGGGGACCTACGAGCAGTACTTC
CDR3: CASSRTGTYEQYF

J: TRBJ2-7
size: many
V: TRBV12-3/TRBV12-4
D: -
DNA: TGTGCCAGCACCACCTCAGTTGGATACGAGCAGTACTTC
CDR3: CASTTSVGYEQYF

J: TRBJ1-2
size: few
V: TRBV3-1
D: TRBD1
DNA: TGTGCCAGCAGCCAAGTCTTAGGACAGGGCATTAACTATGGCTACACCTTC
CDR3: CASSQVLGQGINYGYTF

J: TRBJ2-7
size: many
V: TRBV28
D: TRBD2
DNA: TGTGCCAGCACCGGGGCCGGCAGCGGGAGCTACGAGCAGTACTTC
CDR3: CASTGAGSGSYEQYF

J: TRBJ2-3
size: few
V: TRBV20-1
D: TRBD2
DNA: TGCAGTGCTAGAGACTTTGCTAGCGGGAGCCTGGGAGATACGCAGTATTTT
CDR3: CSARDFASGSLGDTQYF

J: TRBJ2-7
size: -
V: TRBV9
D: -
DNA: TGTGCCAGCAGCCCGAACCCGACTAGTCTTCCGGACGAGCAGTACTTC
CDR3: CASSPNPTSLPDEQYF

J: TRBJ2-3
size: many
V: TRBV7-2
D: -
DNA: TGTGCCAGCAGCAAATCCGGGACAAACACAGATACGCAGTATTTT
CDR3: CASSKSGTNTDTQYF

J: TRBJ1-4
size: many
V: TRBV7-2
D: -
DNA: TGTGCCAGCAGCTCTGACAGGTTCGATGAAAAACTGTTTTTT
CDR3: CASSSDRFDEKLFF

J: TRBJ1-1
size: many
V: TRBV5-5
D: -
DNA: TGTGCCAGCAGCTTTAAAAGCACTGAAGCTTTCTTT
CDR3: CASSFKSTEAFF

J: TRBJ1-1
size: many
V: TRBV6-2/TRBV6-3
D: -
DNA: TGTGCCAGCAACAACGGGAGGGAGAACACTGAAGCTTTCTTT
CDR3: CASNNGRENTEAFF

J: TRBJ1-6
size: -
V: TRBV12-3/TRBV12-4
D: -
DNA: TGTGCCAGCAGTTTAGAACTGTGGTCACCCCTCCACTTT
CDR3: CASSLELWSPLHF

J: TRBJ2-2
size: many
V: TRBV20-1
D: -
DNA: TGCAGTGCTAGAGATGGGGCGGGCCCAACCGGGGAGCTGTTTTTT
CDR3: CSARDGAGPTGELFF

J: TRBJ1-2
size: many
V: TRBV27
D: TRBD1
DNA: TGTGCCAGCAGTCGACATGACAGGGGTAGAAGTGGCTACACCTTC
CDR3: CASSRHDRGRSGYTF

J: TRBJ2-1
size: many
V: TRBV4-3
D: -
DNA: TGCGCCAGCAGCACGTCAGGTCGTGAGCAGTTCTTC
CDR3: CASSTSGREQFF

J: TRBJ2-5
size: -
V: TRBV6-1
D: TRBD1
DNA: TGTGCCAGTACAGAATACCGAGGGACAGGCCGTCAGGAGACCCAGTACTTC
CDR3: CASTEYRGTGRQETQYF

J: TRBJ2-1
size: many
V: TRBV28
D: TRBD1
DNA: TGTGCCAGCAGCCCAGGGGGAATCTCCTACAATGAGCAGTTCTTC
CDR3: CASSPGGISYNEQFF

J: TRBJ2-3
size: many
V: TRBV29-1
D: -
DNA: TGCAGCGTTGAGGCAGATACGCAGTATTTT
CDR3: CSVEADTQYF

J: TRBJ2-5
size: many
V: TRBV12-3/TRBV12-4
D: -
DNA: TGTGCCAGCAGTAGAGCCGGGAGTACCCAGTACTTC
CDR3: CASSRAGSTQYF

J: TRBJ2-7
size: many
V: TRBV28
D: -
DNA: TGTGCCAGCCGGGGGAGGTTCTACGAGCAGTACTTC
CDR3: CASRGRFYEQYF

J: TRBJ2-1
size: many
V: TRBV18
D: TRBD2
DNA: TGTGCCAGCTCACCACCCATTTCGAGCGGGAGGTTGAATGAGCAGTTCTTC
CDR3: CASSPPISSGRLNEQFF

J: TRBJ1-4
size: many
V: TRBV27
D: -
DNA: TGTGCCAGCAGTCCTAAACAGCGTCTTGGGGAAAAACTGTTTTTT
CDR3: CASSPKQRLGEKLFF

J: TRBJ2-3
size: many
V: TRBV20-1
D: TRBD2
DNA: TGCAGTGCGACGACTAGCGGGTTGAGTGATACGCAGTATTTT
CDR3: CSATTSGLSDTQYF

J: TRBJ2-1
size: many
V: TRBV5-1
D: -
DNA: TGCGCCAGCGCGCCGGGACTCACTTACAATGAGCAGTTCTTC
CDR3: CASAPGLTYNEQFF

J: TRBJ1-2
size: many
V: TRBV28
D: -
DNA: TGTGCCAGCAGTAGGGGCCCGCTCTATGGCTACACCTTC
CDR3: CASSRGPLYGYTF

J: TRBJ1-1
size: many
V: TRBV5-1
D: -
DNA: TGCGCCAGCAGCTCAAGTCGGACCGCTATCTTT
CDR3: CASSSSRTAIF

J: TRBJ1-1
size: many
V: TRBV18
D: -
DNA: TGTGCCAGCTCACAAAGGGGGGCTCAAGGTGAAGCTTTCTTT
CDR3: CASSQRGAQGEAFF

J: TRBJ1-1
size: -
V: TRBV29-1
D: -
DNA: TGCAGCGTTGCGAGGGGATTAAACACTGAAGCTTTCTTT
CDR3: CSVARGLNTEAFF

J: TRBJ1-6
size: many
V: TRBV27
D: -
DNA: TGTGCCAGCAGTTTAGGGCCCGATTATAATTCACCCCTCCACTTT
CDR3: CASSLGPDYNSPLHF

J: TRBJ2-4
size: many
V: TRBV7-2
D: TRBD1
DNA: TGTGCCAGCAGCCGTCTATCCGGGACAGGGGCTAGCATTCAGTACTTC
CDR3: CASSRLSGTGASIQYF

J: TRBJ2-7
size: many
V: TRBV15
D: TRBD1
DNA: TGTGCCACCAGCAGAGAGGGACAGGCCTACGAGCAGTACTTC
CDR3: CATSREGQAYEQYF

J: TRBJ2-7
size: many
V: TRBV18
D: -
DNA: TGTGCCAGCTCACCGTGGTCGGGTTCAAGCTCCTACGAGCAGTACTTC
CDR3: CASSPWSGSSSYEQYF

J: TRBJ2-5
size: -
V: TRBV2
D: -
DNA: TGTGCCAGCATCAGGGGCGGGGAGACCCAGTACTTC
CDR3: CASIRGGETQYF

J: TRBJ1-4
size: -
V: TRBV20-1
D: -
DNA: TGCAGTGCTAGAGATCTACAGGAAGCTAATGAAAAACTGTTTTTT
CDR3: CSARDLQEANEKLFF

J: TRBJ2-1
size: few
V: TRBV29-1
D: -
DNA: TGCAGCGTTGATGCCGGACTTGATGAGCAGTTCTTC
CDR3: CSVDAGLDEQFF

J: TRBJ2-1
size: -
V: TRBV29-1
D: -
DNA: TGCAGCGTTCTCGGCGATGAGCAGTTCTTC
CDR3: CSVLGDEQFF

J: TRBJ2-7
size: many
V: TRBV5-1
D: -
DNA: TGCGCCAGCAGCTTGGTGCGGAGCTCCTACGAGCAGTACTTC
CDR3: CASSLVRSSYEQYF

J: TRBJ2-5
size: many
V: TRBV7-9
D: -
DNA: TGTGCCAGCAGCCATCCTCTTGGATTGGGCCAAGAGACCCAGTACTTC
CDR3: CASSHPLGLGQETQYF

J: TRBJ1-2
size: many
V: TRBV12-5
D: -
DNA: TGTGCTAGTGGTTGGGGGGTAGAATATGGCTACACCTTC
CDR3: CASGWGVEYGYTF

J: TRBJ2-2
size: many
V: TRBV7-3
D: -
DNA: TGTGCCAGCAGCCCAACCCCCGCTACCGGGGAGCTGTTTTTT
CDR3: CASSPTPATGELFF

J: TRBJ1-2
size: few
V: TRBV9
D: -
DNA: TGTGCCAGCAGCGAAGGGACATCGAACTATGGCTACACCTTC
CDR3: CASSEGTSNYGYTF

J: TRBJ2-7
size: many
V: TRBV6-1
D: TRBD1
DNA: TGTGCCAGCATCGACAGGGGGTTCTACGAGCAGTACTTC
CDR3: CASIDRGFYEQYF

J: TRBJ1-2
size: -
V: TRBV4-3
D: -
DNA: TGCGCCAGCAGCCAAGCGGGTGCCTTAGGGGGCTACACCTTC
CDR3: CASSQAGALGGYTF

J: TRBJ1-2
size: many
V: TRBV11-2
D: -
DNA: TGTGCCAGCAGCTCGGGGGCTGGCTACACCTTC
CDR3: CASSSGAGYTF

J: TRBJ2-7
size: many
V: TRBV3-1
D: -
DNA: TGTGCCAGCAGCCAAGACGGTCTAGCGTACGAGCAGTACTTC
CDR3: CASSQDGLAYEQYF

J: TRBJ2-5
size: many
V: TRBV28
D: -
DNA: TGTGCCAGCAGTTTATGGCAAGGGGTACAGTACTTC
CDR3: CASSLWQGVQYF

J: TRBJ1-2
size: many
V: TRBV2
D: -
DNA: TGTGCCAGCAGTTTCTCGCGCGTAGAAGGCTACACCTTC
CDR3: CASSFSRVEGYTF

J: TRBJ1-5
size: -
V: TRBV4-2
D: -
DNA: TGTGCCAGCGGAGACGGGTTTAGCAATCAGCCCCAGCATTTT
CDR3: CASGDGFSNQPQHF

J: TRBJ2-2
size: few
V: TRBV6-2/TRBV6-3
D: -
DNA: TGTGCCAGCAGTTACCCGAACCTACTTGCCGAGCTGTTTTTT
CDR3: CASSYPNLLAELFF

J: TRBJ2-1
size: -
V: TRBV19
D: TRBD1
DNA: TGTGCCAGTAGTACACAACCGGGACAGGACTACAATGAGCAGTTCTTC
CDR3: CASSTQPGQDYNEQFF

J: TRBJ1-3
size: few
V: TRBV18
D: -
DNA: TGTGCCAGCTCACGCAGCGGGGGGTTCTCTGGAAACACCATATATTTT
CDR3: CASSRSGGFSGNTIYF

J: TRBJ2-7
size: many
V: TRBV20-1
D: -
DNA: TGCAGTGCTAGCTCACAGGGAAACGAGCAGTACTTC
CDR3: CSASSQGNEQYF

J: TRBJ2-7
size: many
V: TRBV20-1
D: TRBD1
DNA: TGCAGTGCTAGGACAGGGGGGTCGGACGAGCAGTACTTC
CDR3: CSARTGGSDEQYF

J: TRBJ1-1
size: -
V: TRBV28
D: -
DNA: TGTGCCAGCAGCCTCAAAGGGGGGGGCCTCGGAGCTTTCTTT
CDR3: CASSLKGGGLGAFF

J: TRBJ1-1
size: -
V: TRBV14
D: TRBD1
DNA: TGTGCCAGCAGCCAAGGGACAGGGTGGAACACTGAAGCTTTCTTT
CDR3: CASSQGTGWNTEAFF